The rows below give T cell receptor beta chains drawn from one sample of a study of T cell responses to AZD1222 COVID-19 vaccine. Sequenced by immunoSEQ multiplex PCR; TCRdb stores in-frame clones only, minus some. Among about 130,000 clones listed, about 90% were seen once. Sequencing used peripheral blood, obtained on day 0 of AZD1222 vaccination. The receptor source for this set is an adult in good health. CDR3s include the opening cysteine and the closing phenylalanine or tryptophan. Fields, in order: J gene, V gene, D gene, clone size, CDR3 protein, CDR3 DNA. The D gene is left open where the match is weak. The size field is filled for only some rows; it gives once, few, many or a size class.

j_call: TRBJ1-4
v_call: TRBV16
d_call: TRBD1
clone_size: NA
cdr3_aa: CASSLQGQGPNEKLFF
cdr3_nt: TGTGCCAGCAGCCTACAGGGACAGGGTCCTAATGAAAAACTGTTTTTT

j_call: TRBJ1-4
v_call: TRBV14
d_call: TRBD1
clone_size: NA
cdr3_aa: CASSQVGRGRGEKLFF
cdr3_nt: TGTGCCAGCAGCCAAGTGGGCAGGGGGCGAGGTGAAAAACTGTTTTTT

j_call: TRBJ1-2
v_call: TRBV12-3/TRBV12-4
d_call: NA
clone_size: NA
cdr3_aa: CASMGAFYGYTF
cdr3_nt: TGTGCCAGCATGGGGGCTTTCTATGGCTACACCTTC

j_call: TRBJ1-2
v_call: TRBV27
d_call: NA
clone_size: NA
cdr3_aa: CASSLKGGGYTF
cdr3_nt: TGTGCCAGCAGTTTAAAGGGGGGCGGCTACACCTTC

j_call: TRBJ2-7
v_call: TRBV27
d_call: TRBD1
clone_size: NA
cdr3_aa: CASSPPRQGQGEQYF
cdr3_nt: TGTGCCAGCAGTCCCCCCCGACAGGGCCAGGGCGAGCAGTACTTC

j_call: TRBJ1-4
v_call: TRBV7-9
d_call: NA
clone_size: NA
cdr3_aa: CASSLVEKLFF
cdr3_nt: TGTGCCAGCAGCTTAGTCGAAAAACTGTTTTTT

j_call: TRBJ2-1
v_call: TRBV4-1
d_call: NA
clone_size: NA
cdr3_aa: CASSQQGPSYNEQFF
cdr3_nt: TGCGCCAGCAGCCAGCAGGGGCCCTCCTACAATGAGCAGTTCTTC

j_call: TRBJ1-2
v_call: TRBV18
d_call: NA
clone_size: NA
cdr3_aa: CASSPPGLLTIGYTF
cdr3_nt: TGTGCCAGCTCACCACCGGGTCTATTAACTATCGGCTACACCTTC

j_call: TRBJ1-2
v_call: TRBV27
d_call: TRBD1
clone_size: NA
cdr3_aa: CASSLRQGVGYGYTF
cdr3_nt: TGTGCCAGCAGTTTACGACAGGGGGTAGGGTATGGCTACACCTTC

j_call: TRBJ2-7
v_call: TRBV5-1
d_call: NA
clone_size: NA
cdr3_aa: CASSRGSGILYEQYF
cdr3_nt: TGCGCCAGCAGTCGAGGGTCGGGAATTCTCTACGAGCAGTACTTC

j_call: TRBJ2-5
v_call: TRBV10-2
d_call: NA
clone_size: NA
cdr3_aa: CASSELETQYF
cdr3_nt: TGCGCCAGCAGCGAGTTGGAGACCCAGTACTTC

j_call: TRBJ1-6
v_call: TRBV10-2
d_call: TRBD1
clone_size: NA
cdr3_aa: CASRELQTGNNSPLHF
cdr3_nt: TGCGCCAGCAGGGAGCTACAGACAGGGAATAATTCACCCCTCCACTTT

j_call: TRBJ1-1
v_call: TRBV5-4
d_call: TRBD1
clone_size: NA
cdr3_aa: CASSLGAGTGASEAFF
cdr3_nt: TGTGCCAGCAGCTTGGGGGCCGGGACAGGGGCCTCTGAAGCTTTCTTT

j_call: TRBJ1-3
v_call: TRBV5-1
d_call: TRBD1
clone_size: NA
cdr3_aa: CASSLGQVDTIYF
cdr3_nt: TGCGCCAGCAGCCTGGGACAGGTGGACACCATATATTTT

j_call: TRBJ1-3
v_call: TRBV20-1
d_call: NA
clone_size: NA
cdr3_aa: CSAELRGTIYF
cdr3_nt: TGCAGTGCGGAATTAAGGGGCACCATATATTTT

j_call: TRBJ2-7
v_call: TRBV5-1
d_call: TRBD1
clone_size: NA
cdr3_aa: CASSLEGQGADEQYF
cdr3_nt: TGCGCCAGCAGCTTGGAGGGACAGGGGGCGGATGAGCAGTACTTC

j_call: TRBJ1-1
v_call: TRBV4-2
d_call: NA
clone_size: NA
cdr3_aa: CASSQEWGREAFF
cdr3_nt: TGTGCCAGCAGCCAAGAATGGGGGCGTGAAGCTTTCTTT

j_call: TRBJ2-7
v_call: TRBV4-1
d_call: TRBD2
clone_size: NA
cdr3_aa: CASSLIPTSGVYEQYF
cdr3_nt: TGCGCCAGCAGCCTCATCCCGACTAGCGGGGTCTACGAGCAGTACTTC

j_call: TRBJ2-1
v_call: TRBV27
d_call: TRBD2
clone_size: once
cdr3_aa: CASNIAGVGNEQFF
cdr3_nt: TGTGCCAGCAACATAGCGGGGGTGGGCAATGAGCAGTTCTTC

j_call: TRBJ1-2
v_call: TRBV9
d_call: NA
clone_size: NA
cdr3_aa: CASSVDSNYGYTF
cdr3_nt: TGTGCCAGCAGCGTAGACTCTAACTATGGCTACACCTTC

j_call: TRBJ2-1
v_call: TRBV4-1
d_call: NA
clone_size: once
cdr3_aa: CASSQEQGSYNEQFF
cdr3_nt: TGCGCCAGCAGCCAAGAACAGGGATCCTACAATGAGCAGTTCTTC

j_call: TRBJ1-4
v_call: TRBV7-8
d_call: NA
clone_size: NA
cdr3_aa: CASSLSGTADPNEKLFF
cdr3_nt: TGTGCCAGCAGCTTGTCCGGGACGGCGGACCCTAATGAAAAACTGTTTTTT

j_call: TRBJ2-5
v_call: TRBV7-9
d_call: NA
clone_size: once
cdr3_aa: CASRPMGGRETQYF
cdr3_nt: TGTGCCAGCAGACCCATGGGGGGGCGAGAGACCCAGTACTTC

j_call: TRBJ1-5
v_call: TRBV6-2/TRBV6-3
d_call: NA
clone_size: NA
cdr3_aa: CASSGWRGNNQPQHF
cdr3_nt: TGTGCCAGCAGCGGGTGGAGAGGGAACAATCAGCCCCAGCATTTT

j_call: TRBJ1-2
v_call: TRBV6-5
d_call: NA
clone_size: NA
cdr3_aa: CATLDSNYGYTF
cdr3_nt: TGTGCCACCCTTGACAGTAACTATGGCTACACCTTC

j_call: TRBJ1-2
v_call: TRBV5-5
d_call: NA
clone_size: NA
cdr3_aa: CASSPWSGDFNYGYTF
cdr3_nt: TGTGCCAGCAGCCCTTGGTCAGGGGATTTTAACTATGGCTACACCTTC

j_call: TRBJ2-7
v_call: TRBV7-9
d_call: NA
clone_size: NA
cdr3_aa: CASSPLGGVTYEQYF
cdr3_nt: TGTGCCAGCAGCCCACTAGGGGGGGTGACCTACGAGCAGTACTTC

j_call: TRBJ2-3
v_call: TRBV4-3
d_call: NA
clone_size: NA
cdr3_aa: CASSQDRPGADTQYF
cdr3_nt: TGCGCCAGCAGCCAAGATCGCCCAGGAGCAGATACGCAGTATTTT

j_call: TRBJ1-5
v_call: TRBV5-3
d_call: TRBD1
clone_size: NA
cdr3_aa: CARSLTGQGRQPQHF
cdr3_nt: TGTGCCAGAAGCTTGACGGGACAGGGAAGACAGCCCCAGCATTTT